Listed below are T cell receptor beta chains from one sample, sequenced in a study of spatial heterogeneity in lung cancer. TCRdb passed the 5' RACE reads through MiXCR, listing each CDR3 protein once. The sample shows some 11,000 distinct CDR3 sequences, just over 5% of them seen only once. The sequences come from lung tumor tissue, collected at surgery. The receptor source for this set is a male donor with early-stage non-small cell lung cancer. CDR3s include the opening cysteine and the closing phenylalanine or tryptophan. The D gene is left open where the match is weak. The listing skips clone size in some rows; elsewhere it reads once, few, many or a size class.

NA,NA,TRBV27,TRBJ2-1,CASSVGNLDEQFF,TGTGCCAGCAGTGTAGGTAATTTGGATGAGCAGTTCTTC
NA,many,TRBV3-1,TRBJ1-2,CASSQEGSSTRYTF,TGTGCCAGCAGCCAAGAAGGGAGTTCCACTCGCTACACCTTC
TRBD1,few,TRBV4-1,TRBJ1-5,CASSQDLGQGSQPQHF,TGCGCCAGCAGCCAAGATTTGGGACAGGGGAGCCAGCCCCAGCATTTT
NA,many,TRBV10-3,TRBJ2-5,CAIRISSQETQYF,TGTGCCATCAGGATCTCGTCCCAAGAGACCCAGTACTTC
TRBD2,many,TRBV28,TRBJ2-7,CASIPGLAESYEQYF,TGTGCCAGCATACCGGGACTAGCGGAGTCCTACGAGCAGTACTTC
TRBD1,many,TRBV29-1,TRBJ1-1,CSAGQGSNTEAFF,TGCAGCGCCGGACAGGGCTCGAACACTGAAGCTTTCTTT
NA,many,TRBV20-1,TRBJ1-2,CSANLMDFNYGYTF,TGCAGTGCTAATTTAATGGACTTTAACTATGGCTACACCTTC
TRBD1,few,TRBV7-6,TRBJ2-1,CASSTPTGGWNEQFF,TGTGCCAGCAGCACACCGACAGGGGGATGGAATGAGCAGTTCTTC
NA,few,TRBV7-2,TRBJ1-5,CASSYTGFSNQPQHF,TGTGCCAGCAGCTATACCGGGTTTAGCAATCAGCCCCAGCATTTT
NA,many,TRBV29-1,TRBJ1-2,CSVPGRSYGYTF,TGCAGCGTTCCAGGGAGGAGCTATGGCTACACCTTC
NA,medium-sized,TRBV24-1,TRBJ2-1,CATSDFYNEQFF,TGTGCCACCAGTGACTTCTACAATGAGCAGTTCTTC
TRBD2,many,TRBV11-2,TRBJ2-7,CASSLGGRLAYEQYF,TGTGCCAGCAGCTTAGGCGGGAGGTTGGCCTACGAGCAGTACTTC
NA,NA,TRBV28,TRBJ2-4,CASSSLETANNIQYF,TGTGCCAGCAGTTCCCTGGAGACTGCCAATAACATTCAGTACTTC
NA,many,TRBV12-3/TRBV12-4,TRBJ2-5,CASSLGETQYF,TGTGCCAGCAGTCTCGGAGAGACCCAGTACTTC
NA,medium-sized,TRBV5-1,TRBJ1-3,CASSLAVGNTIYF,TGCGCCAGCAGCTTGGCTGTGGGAAACACCATATATTTT
NA,many,TRBV15,TRBJ2-3,CATSHRVESADTQYF,TGTGCCACCAGCCATAGAGTCGAATCCGCGGATACGCAGTATTTT
TRBD1,many,TRBV28,TRBJ1-1,CASSSTGGVTEAFF,TGTGCCAGCAGTTCCACAGGGGGTGTCACTGAAGCTTTCTTT
NA,NA,TRBV19,TRBJ1-2,CASRLGAGDYGYTF,TGTGCCAGTAGGCTTGGAGCGGGAGACTATGGCTACACCTTC
TRBD2,many,TRBV28,TRBJ2-2,CASSSRLADTGELFF,TGTGCCAGCAGTTCACGACTAGCGGACACCGGGGAGCTGTTTTTT
NA,many,TRBV18,TRBJ1-5,CASSTTGDGNQPQHF,TGTGCCAGCTCCACCACAGGCGACGGTAATCAGCCCCAGCATTTT
NA,medium-sized,TRBV18,TRBJ1-3,CASSPPSVGGAGNTIYF,TGTGCCAGCTCACCACCGAGCGTCGGGGGAGCTGGAAACACCATATATTTT
TRBD2,many,TRBV7-8,TRBJ2-3,CASTWGASGGSTDTQYF,TGTGCCAGCACCTGGGGAGCTAGCGGGGGGAGCACAGATACGCAGTATTTT
NA,medium-sized,TRBV20-1,TRBJ2-7,CSAHREDGEQYF,TGCAGTGCCCACAGGGAGGATGGCGAGCAGTACTTC
TRBD2,many,TRBV2,TRBJ2-1,CASSGDRLAATSSYNEQFF,TGTGCCAGCAGTGGGGATAGACTAGCGGCTACCAGCTCCTACAATGAGCAGTTCTTC
TRBD2,many,TRBV29-1,TRBJ2-3,CSVDPGAGSTDTQYF,TGCAGCGTTGACCCAGGAGCGGGGAGCACAGATACGCAGTATTTT
TRBD2,many,TRBV14,TRBJ2-1,CASSQAPKRVSGFEQFF,TGTGCCAGCAGCCAAGCCCCAAAAAGAGTTAGCGGGTTTGAGCAGTTCTTC
NA,medium-sized,TRBV7-8,TRBJ2-1,CASSSGFNEQFF,TGTGCCAGCAGCTCTGGGTTCAATGAGCAGTTCTTC
TRBD2,many,TRBV7-7,TRBJ2-1,CASSLASGRLNEQFF,TGTGCTAGCAGCTTAGCTAGCGGGAGACTCAATGAGCAGTTCTTC
NA,many,TRBV6-5,TRBJ1-2,CASSYRQASYGYTF,TGTGCCAGCAGTTACCGCCAGGCCAGCTATGGCTACACCTTC
TRBD1,many,TRBV6-1,TRBJ1-2,CASRLRGLGYGYTF,TGTGCCAGCAGGCTCAGGGGGCTTGGCTATGGCTACACCTTC
TRBD1,large,TRBV13,TRBJ1-4,CASSRKGQGILLATNEKLFF,TGTGCCAGCAGCCGTAAGGGACAGGGGATTTTGTTGGCAACTAATGAAAAACTGTTTTTT
NA,NA,TRBV29-1,TRBJ2-7,CSLSEEGRLLYEQYF,TGCAGCCTCTCAGAAGAAGGACGGCTGCTCTACGAGCAGTACTTC
TRBD2,NA,TRBV7-2,TRBJ2-3,CASSLQAGATDTQYF,TGTGCCAGCAGCTTACAAGCGGGAGCAACAGATACGCAGTATTTT
NA,medium-sized,TRBV11-3,TRBJ2-1,CASSLEGSRYNEQFF,TGTGCCAGCAGTTTAGAGGGATCTCGGTACAATGAGCAGTTCTTC
NA,many,TRBV29-1,TRBJ2-1,CSQQGNYNEQFF,TGCAGCCAGCAGGGGAATTACAATGAGCAGTTCTTC
TRBD2,many,TRBV4-3,TRBJ2-3,CASSRSSGPTDTQYF,TGCGCCAGCAGCCGGTCTAGCGGGCCCACAGATACGCAGTATTTT
NA,many,TRBV20-1,TRBJ2-3,CSAREDTQYF,TGCAGTGCTAGGGAAGATACGCAGTATTTT
TRBD1,many,TRBV4-1,TRBJ1-5,CASSQENRGKPQHF,TGCGCCAGCAGCCAAGAAAACAGGGGGAAGCCCCAGCATTTT
NA,few,TRBV7-2,TRBJ2-7,CASTSPDVSYEQYF,TGTGCCAGCACCTCCCCGGACGTATCCTACGAGCAGTACTTC
TRBD1,NA,TRBV7-9,TRBJ2-1,CASSSPLIGQGAGNEQFF,TGTGCCAGCAGCTCCCCCCTCATCGGACAGGGGGCAGGGAATGAGCAGTTCTTC
TRBD1,many,TRBV2,TRBJ1-1,CASSETGQPNTEAFF,TGTGCCAGCAGTGAAACGGGACAGCCGAACACTGAAGCTTTCTTT
NA,many,TRBV5-1,TRBJ1-4,CASSPSGRTTNEKLFF,TGCGCCAGCAGCCCGAGCGGAAGGACAACTAATGAAAAACTGTTTTTT
NA,many,TRBV12-3/TRBV12-4,TRBJ2-3,CASSSGSTDTQYF,TGTGCCAGCAGTAGCGGGAGCACAGATACGCAGTATTTT
NA,few,TRBV3-1,TRBJ2-2,CASSQGGRQNTGELFF,TGTGCCAGCAGCCAAGGAGGTCGCCAGAACACCGGGGAGCTGTTTTTT
NA,few,TRBV6-2/TRBV6-3,TRBJ1-1,CASSRLRGRNAFF,TGTGCCAGCAGTCGCCTCCGGGGCAGAAACGCTTTCTTT
NA,few,TRBV2,TRBJ2-2,CASSEFGQPLTGELFF,TGTGCCAGCAGTGAATTTGGGCAGCCCTTGACCGGGGAGCTGTTTTTT
TRBD1,many,TRBV9,TRBJ2-1,CASSVAGQGNEQFF,TGTGCCAGCAGCGTAGCGGGACAGGGCAATGAGCAGTTCTTC
NA,many,TRBV6-2/TRBV6-3,TRBJ2-7,CASRQGPGLADPGFSYEQYF,TGTGCCAGCAGACAGGGCCCCGGTTTGGCTGACCCCGGTTTTTCCTACGAGCAGTACTTC
NA,many,TRBV18,TRBJ2-7,CASSPGYEQYF,TGTGCCAGCTCACCGGGGTACGAGCAGTACTTC
TRBD2,many,TRBV20-1,TRBJ2-7,CSAREAGGRYEQYF,TGCAGTGCTAGAGAGGCGGGGGGCCGTTACGAGCAGTACTTC
TRBD2,many,TRBV20-1,TRBJ2-7,CSARGVVAGYTYEQYF,TGCAGTGCTAGAGGGGTTGTAGCGGGCTATACCTACGAGCAGTACTTC
TRBD1,medium-sized,TRBV10-3,TRBJ2-3,CAISDGFGQASTDTQYF,TGTGCCATCAGTGACGGGTTCGGACAGGCCAGCACAGATACGCAGTATTTT